This T cell receptor (beta chain) was profiled in a study of siplizumab effects on memory and regulatory T cells. Study results and caveats: The alloreactive clones that mapped to unstimulated subsets made up only a minor fraction.

Here immunoSEQ multiplex PCR was the method, and the copy in TCRdb shows in-frame clones only, minus some. The table records 75,000 to 100,000 clones, 94% of them present only once. Trimming removed 7 bases at V and 0 bases at J, with 18 bases between. CDR3 length equals 16 residues. Per germline, CDR1 MNHNY and CDR2 SVGAGI (reference sequence). Remarks on this clone: Its antigen is unidentified.

The V and J genes are TRBV6-6 and TRBJ1-1; D gene unclear. Sequencing was performed on non-Treg CD4+ T cells sorted from blood. The TCR sequence derives from a human donor in good health. This CDR3 is CASTHHATRMNTEAFF. CDR3 nucleotides: TGTGCCAGCACCCATCACGCGACTCGGATGAACACTGAAGCTTTCTTT.